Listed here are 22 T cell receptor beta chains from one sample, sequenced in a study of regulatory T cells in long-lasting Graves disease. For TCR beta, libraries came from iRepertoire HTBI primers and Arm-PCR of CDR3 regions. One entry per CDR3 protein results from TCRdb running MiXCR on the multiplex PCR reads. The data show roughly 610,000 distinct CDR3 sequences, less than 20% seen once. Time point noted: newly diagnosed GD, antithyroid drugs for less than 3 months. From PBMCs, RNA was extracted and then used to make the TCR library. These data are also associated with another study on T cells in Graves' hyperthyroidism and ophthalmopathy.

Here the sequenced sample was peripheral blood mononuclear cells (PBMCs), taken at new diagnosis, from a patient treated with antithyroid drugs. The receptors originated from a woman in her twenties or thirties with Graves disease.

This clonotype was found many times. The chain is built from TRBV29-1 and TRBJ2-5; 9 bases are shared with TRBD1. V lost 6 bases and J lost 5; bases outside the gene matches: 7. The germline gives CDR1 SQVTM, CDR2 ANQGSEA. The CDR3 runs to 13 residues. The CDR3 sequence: CSVNGQGRETQYF. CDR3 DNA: TGCAGCGTGAACGGACAGGGGAGGGAGACCCAGTACTTC.

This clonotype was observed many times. CDR3 sequence (DNA): TGTGCCAGCACTAGCGGGGTGGGCACAGATACGCAGTATTTT. It yields the protein CASTSGVGTDTQYF. The V gene is TRBV28, the J gene TRBJ2-3, with 9 bases fitting TRBD2. V was clipped by 7 bases and J by 1 base; unmatched bases: 3. Germline lookup yields CDR1 MDHEN and CDR2 SYDVKM. There are 14 residues in the CDR3.

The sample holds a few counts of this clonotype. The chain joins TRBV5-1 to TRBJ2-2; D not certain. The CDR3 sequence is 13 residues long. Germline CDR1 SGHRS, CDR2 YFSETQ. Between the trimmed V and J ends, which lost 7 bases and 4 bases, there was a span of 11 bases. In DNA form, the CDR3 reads TGCGCCAGCCTTGAACTGAGCACCGGGGAGCTGTTTTTT. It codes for CASLELSTGELFF.

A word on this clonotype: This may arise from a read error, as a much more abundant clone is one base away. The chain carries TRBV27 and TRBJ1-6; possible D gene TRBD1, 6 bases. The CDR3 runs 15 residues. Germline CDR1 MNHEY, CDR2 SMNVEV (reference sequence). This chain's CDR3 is CASKAEGQRNSSLHF. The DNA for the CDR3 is TGTGCCAGCAAGGCGGAGGGACAAAGAAATTCATCCCTCCACTTT.

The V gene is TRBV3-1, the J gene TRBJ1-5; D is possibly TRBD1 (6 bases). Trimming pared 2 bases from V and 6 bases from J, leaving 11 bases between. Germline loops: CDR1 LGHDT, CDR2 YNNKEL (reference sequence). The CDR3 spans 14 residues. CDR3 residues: CASSQSGDAQPQHF. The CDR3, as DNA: TGTGCCAGCAGCCAATCAGGGGACGCTCAGCCCCAGCATTTT.

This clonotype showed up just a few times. The CDR3 loop is CASSEHLGQGPGNTIYF. DNA for the CDR3: TGTGCCAGCAGTGAACACTTAGGACAGGGACCTGGAAACACCATATATTTT. The genes are TRBV6-1 and TRBJ1-3, with 8 bases fitting TRBD1. V shed 2 bases and J 2 bases; nucleotides not matched to a gene: 8. The CDR3 length is 17 residues. Germline CDR1 reads MNHNS; CDR2 reads SASEGT.

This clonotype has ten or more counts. The CDR3, as DNA: TGCAGTGCTAGAGATCAGCCGGGAGGTACGTCCTACGAGCAGTACTTC. Its translation is CSARDQPGGTSYEQYF. This chain connects TRBV20-1 to TRBJ2-7, with 7 bases matching TRBD2. CDR1 is DFQATT, CDR2 SNEGSKA, per germline (reference sequence). The CDR3 consists of 16 residues. V gave up 0 bases and J gave up 1 base; unmatched junction bases: 9.

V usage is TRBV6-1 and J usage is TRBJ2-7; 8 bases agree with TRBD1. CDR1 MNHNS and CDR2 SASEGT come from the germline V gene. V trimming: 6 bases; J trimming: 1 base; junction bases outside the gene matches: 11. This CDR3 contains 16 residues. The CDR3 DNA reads TGTGCCAGCAGGCAGGCCGGGACAGGAGGGTCCTACGAGCAGTACTTC. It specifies CASRQAGTGGSYEQYF.

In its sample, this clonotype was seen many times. This chain's CDR3 is CASSNRLGRANVLTF. The CDR3 DNA follows: TGTGCCAGCAGTAACCGTCTAGGGAGGGCCAACGTCCTGACTTTC. The rearrangement joins TRBV12-3 or TRBV12-4 to TRBJ2-6; D is unresolved. The length of the CDR3 is 15 residues. V dropped 5 bases and J dropped 5 bases, with 13 bases sitting between them.

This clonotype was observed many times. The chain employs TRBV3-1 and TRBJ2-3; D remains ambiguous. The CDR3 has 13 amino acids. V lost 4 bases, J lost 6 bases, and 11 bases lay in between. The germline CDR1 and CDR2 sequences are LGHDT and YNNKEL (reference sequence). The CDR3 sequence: CASSPKGLDTQYF. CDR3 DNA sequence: TGTGCCAGCAGCCCTAAGGGATTGGATACGCAGTATTTT.

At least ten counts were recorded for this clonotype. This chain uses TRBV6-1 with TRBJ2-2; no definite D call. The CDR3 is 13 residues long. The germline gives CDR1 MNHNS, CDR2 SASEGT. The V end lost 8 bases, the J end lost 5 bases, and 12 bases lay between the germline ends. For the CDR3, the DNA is TGTGCCAGCTTCCAGGCCCCGACCGGGGAGCTGTTTTTT. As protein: CASFQAPTGELFF.

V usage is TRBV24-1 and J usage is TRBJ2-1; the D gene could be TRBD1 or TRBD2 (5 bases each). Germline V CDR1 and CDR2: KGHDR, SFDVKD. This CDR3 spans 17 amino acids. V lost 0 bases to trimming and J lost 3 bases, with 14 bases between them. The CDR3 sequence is CATSDLGGEAGYNEQFF. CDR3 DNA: TGTGCCACCAGTGATTTGGGGGGTGAGGCAGGCTACAATGAGCAGTTCTTC.

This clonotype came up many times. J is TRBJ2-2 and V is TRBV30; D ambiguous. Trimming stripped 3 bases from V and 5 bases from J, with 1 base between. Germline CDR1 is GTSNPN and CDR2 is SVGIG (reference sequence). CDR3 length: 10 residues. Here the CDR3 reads CAWRTGELFF. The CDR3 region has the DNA TGTGCCTGGAGGACCGGGGAGCTGTTTTTT.

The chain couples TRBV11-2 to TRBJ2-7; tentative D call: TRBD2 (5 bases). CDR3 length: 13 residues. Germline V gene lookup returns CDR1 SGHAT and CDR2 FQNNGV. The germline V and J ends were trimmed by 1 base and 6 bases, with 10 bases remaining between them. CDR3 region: CASSLALDSEQYF. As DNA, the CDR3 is TGTGCCAGCAGCTTAGCACTAGATAGCGAGCAGTACTTC.

The CDR3 spells CASRTFRGEQFF. CDR3 in DNA: TGTGCCAGCAGAACCTTCAGAGGTGAGCAGTTCTTC. This rearrangement joins TRBV6-1 to TRBJ2-1; D is uncertain. The V gene lost 6 bases and the J gene lost 9 bases, with 12 bases spanning the gap. The CDR3 has 12 residues. Germline V gene data show CDR1 as MNHNS and CDR2 as SASEGT.

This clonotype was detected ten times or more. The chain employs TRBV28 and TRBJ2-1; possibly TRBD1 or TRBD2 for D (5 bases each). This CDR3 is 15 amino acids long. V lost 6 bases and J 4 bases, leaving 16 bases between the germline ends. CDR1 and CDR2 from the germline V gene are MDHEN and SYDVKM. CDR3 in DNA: TGTGCCAGCAGACTTTGGGGGTTTGGTTACAATGAGCAGTTCTTC. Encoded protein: CASRLWGFGYNEQFF. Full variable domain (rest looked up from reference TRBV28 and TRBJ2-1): DVKVTQSSRYLVKRTGEKVFLECVQDMDHENMFWYRQDPGLGLRLIYFSYDVKMKEKGDIPEGYSVSREKKERFSLILESASTNQTSMYLCASRLWGFGYNEQFFGPGTRLTVL.

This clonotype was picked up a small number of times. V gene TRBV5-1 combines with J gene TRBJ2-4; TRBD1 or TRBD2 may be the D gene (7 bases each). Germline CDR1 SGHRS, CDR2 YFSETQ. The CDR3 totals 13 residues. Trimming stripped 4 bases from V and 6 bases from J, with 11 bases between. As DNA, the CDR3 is TGCGCCAGCAGCGCGGGGGACAGAAACATTCAGTACTTC. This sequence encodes CASSAGDRNIQYF. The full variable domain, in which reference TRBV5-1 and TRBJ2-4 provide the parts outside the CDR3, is KAGVTQTPRYLIKTRGQQVTLSCSPISGHRSVSWYQQTPGQGLQFLFEYFSETQRNKGNFPGRFSGRQFSNSRSEMNVSTLELGDSALYLCASSAGDRNIQYFGAGTRLSVL.

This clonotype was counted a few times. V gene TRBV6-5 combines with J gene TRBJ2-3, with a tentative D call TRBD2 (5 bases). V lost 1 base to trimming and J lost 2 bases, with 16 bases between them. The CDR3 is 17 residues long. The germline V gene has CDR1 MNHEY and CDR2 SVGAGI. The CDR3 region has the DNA TGTGCCAGCAGTTACTTGGTCCAGAACGGGGACACAGATACGCAGTATTTT. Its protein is CASSYLVQNGDTDTQYF.

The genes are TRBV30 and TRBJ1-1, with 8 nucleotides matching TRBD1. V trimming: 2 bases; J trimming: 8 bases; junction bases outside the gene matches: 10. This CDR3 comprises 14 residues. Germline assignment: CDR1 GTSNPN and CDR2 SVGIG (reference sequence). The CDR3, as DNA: TGTGCCTGGAGTTACACAGGGGGGTTTACGGAAGCTTTCTTT. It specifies CAWSYTGGFTEAFF.

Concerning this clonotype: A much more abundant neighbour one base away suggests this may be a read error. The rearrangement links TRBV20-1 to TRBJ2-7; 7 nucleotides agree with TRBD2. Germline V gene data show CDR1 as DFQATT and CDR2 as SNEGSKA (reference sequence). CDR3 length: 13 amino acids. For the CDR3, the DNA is TGCAGTGCTAGAGATCGGGAGGAGTACGAGCAGTGCTTC. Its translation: CSARDREEYEQCF.

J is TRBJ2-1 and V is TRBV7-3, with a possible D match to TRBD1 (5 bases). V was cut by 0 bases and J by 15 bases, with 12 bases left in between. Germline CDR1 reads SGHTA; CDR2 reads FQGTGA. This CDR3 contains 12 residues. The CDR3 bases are TGTGCCAGCAGCTTAACTGACAGCCCCCGGTTCTTC. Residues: CASSLTDSPRFF.

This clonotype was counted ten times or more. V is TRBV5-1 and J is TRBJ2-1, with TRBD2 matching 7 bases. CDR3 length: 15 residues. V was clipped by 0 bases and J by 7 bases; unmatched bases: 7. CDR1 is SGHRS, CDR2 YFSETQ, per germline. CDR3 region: CASSLEAGPGNEQFF. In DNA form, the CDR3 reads TGCGCCAGCAGCTTGGAAGCGGGACCTGGGAATGAGCAGTTCTTC. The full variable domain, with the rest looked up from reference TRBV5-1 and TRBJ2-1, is KAGVTQTPRYLIKTRGQQVTLSCSPISGHRSVSWYQQTPGQGLQFLFEYFSETQRNKGNFPGRFSGRQFSNSRSEMNVSTLELGDSALYLCASSLEAGPGNEQFFGPGTRLTVL.